The following is a T cell receptor beta chain sequence with its context. Authors' analysis steps: Nucleated cell counts were estimated from reference gene primer amplification. The protocol was immunoSEQ multiplex PCR, while the TCRdb copy is restricted to in-frame clones and leaves out a portion. V, J and clone size are those of that table, while D and trimming were read from the DNA. Of over 300,000 clones detected, 75% to 90% appear once; the ten largest clones hold roughly a tenth. The data were taken from a study of blood T cell repertoires in COVID-19. Study summary: Specimens from acute and convalescent COVID-19 originated in the United States, Italy and Spain. From T cells, B-cell-depleted T cells, or PBMCs came the material, which was cDNA or gDNA.

Participants reported their clinical history, and cohort assignment relied on those reports. This TCR was recovered from a woman between 40 and 50 years old who had recovered from COVID-19. The sample was PBMCs or T cells enriched from blood (not recorded which).

The CDR3 sequence: CASSYPSGTGELFF. Here the CDR3 DNA reads TGTGCCAGCAGCTACCCTTCAGGCACCGGGGAGCTGTTTTTT. The chain couples TRBV11-3 to TRBJ2-2; D not resolved. The CDR3 consists of 14 residues. V lost 4 bases, J lost 4 bases, and 10 bases lay in between. The V gene's germline CDR1 is SGHNT and CDR2 YENEEA. Full variable domain (missing parts from reference TRBV11-3 and TRBJ2-2): EAGVVQSPRYKIIEKKQPVAFWCNPISGHNTLYWYLQNLGQGPELLIRYENEEAVDDSQLPKDRFSAERLKGVDSTLKIQPAELGDSAVYLCASSYPSGTGELFFGEGSRLTVL.